This T cell receptor (beta chain) is from a study of blood T cell repertoires in COVID-19. Study context: Italy, Spain and the United States were the sources of the convalescent and acute COVID-19 samples.

In the authors' methods: The authors estimated nucleated cell counts from reference gene primer amplification. Sequencing was performed with immunoSEQ multiplex PCR; in TCRdb, only in-frame clones are kept and a portion is missing. That table gives V, J and clone size, and the DNA gave D and trimming. The table lists 200,000 to 250,000 clones, about 82% of them singletons, with 2% to 2.5% in the top ten. Germline CDR1 reads MNHEY; CDR2 reads SVGAGI. The CDR3 extends over 13 amino acids. V was shortened by 6 bases and J by 3 bases, with 9 bases between the two germline ends. Cohort assignment relied on participant-reported clinical history.

Sequenced sample: PBMCs or T cells enriched from blood (not recorded which). The receptor's source is a woman in her 50s who had recovered from COVID-19. The chain links TRBV6-5 to TRBJ1-3; D possibly corresponds to TRBD1 (5 bases). The CDR3 region is CASRTGGGNTIYF. The CDR3 DNA follows: TGTGCCAGCAGAACCGGGGGTGGAAACACCATATATTTT.